The rows below give T cell receptor beta chains drawn from one sample of a study of blood T cell repertoires in COVID-19. Here immunoSEQ multiplex PCR was the method, and the copy in TCRdb shows in-frame clones only, minus some. The profile shows 250,000 to 300,000 clones, roughly 90% of them singletons. The specimen was peripheral blood. These receptors all come from a woman between 25 and 40 years old with COVID-19, enrolled during active disease. Each CDR3 is given with its conserved first and last residue. The order of the fields is D gene, V gene, J gene, clone size, CDR3 protein, CDR3 DNA. A D gene is named only where the DNA matches it firmly. Some rows have no size entry. The others give once, few or many, or a class for an expanded clone.

d_gene: -; v_gene: TRBV6-2/TRBV6-3; j_gene: TRBJ2-2; abundance: few; CDR3aa: CASSPLDSLSWGGELFF; CDR3nt: TGTGCCAGCAGTCCCTTGGACTCCTTATCGTGGGGCGGGGAGCTGTTTTTT
d_gene: -; v_gene: TRBV30; j_gene: TRBJ1-2; abundance: -; CDR3aa: CAWSAGHVYGYTF; CDR3nt: TGTGCCTGGAGTGCGGGACATGTCTATGGCTACACCTTC
d_gene: TRBD2; v_gene: TRBV18; j_gene: TRBJ2-5; abundance: once; CDR3aa: CASSPPYGGSQETQYF; CDR3nt: TGTGCCAGCTCACCACCGTACGGGGGGTCCCAAGAGACCCAGTACTTC
d_gene: TRBD1; v_gene: TRBV5-8; j_gene: TRBJ2-5; abundance: few; CDR3aa: CASSLWTGEGTQYF; CDR3nt: TGTGCCAGCAGCCTATGGACAGGGGAGGGGACCCAGTACTTC
d_gene: TRBD1; v_gene: TRBV7-8; j_gene: TRBJ1-1; abundance: -; CDR3aa: CASSLPLRGPGGNETFF; CDR3nt: TGTGCCAGCAGCTTGCCCCTCCGGGGCCCAGGGGGGAATGAGACTTTCTTT
d_gene: TRBD1; v_gene: TRBV6-5; j_gene: TRBJ1-2; abundance: -; CDR3aa: CASRRQGGYGYTF; CDR3nt: TGTGCCAGCAGGAGACAGGGTGGCTATGGCTACACCTTC
d_gene: -; v_gene: TRBV4-1; j_gene: TRBJ1-6; abundance: -; CDR3aa: CASSQDKVRGNSPLHF; CDR3nt: TGCGCCAGCAGCCAAGATAAGGTCAGGGGTAATTCACCCCTCCACTTT
d_gene: -; v_gene: TRBV25-1; j_gene: TRBJ1-1; abundance: -; CDR3aa: CASNTGSTEAFF; CDR3nt: TGTGCCAGCAACACAGGGAGCACTGAAGCTTTCTTT
d_gene: -; v_gene: TRBV10-3; j_gene: TRBJ1-3; abundance: -; CDR3aa: CAISEGTFSGNTIYF; CDR3nt: TGTGCCATCAGTGAGGGGACATTCTCTGGAAACACCATATATTTT
d_gene: TRBD1; v_gene: TRBV5-4; j_gene: TRBJ2-7; abundance: few; CDR3aa: CASSQQGAPHEQYF; CDR3nt: TGTGCCAGCAGCCAACAGGGGGCGCCCCACGAGCAGTACTTC
d_gene: TRBD1; v_gene: TRBV6-5; j_gene: TRBJ1-1; abundance: -; CDR3aa: CAVSPPRTGNSRAFF; CDR3nt: TGTGCCGTCTCGCCCCCAAGGACAGGCAATAGTCGAGCTTTCTTT
d_gene: -; v_gene: TRBV21-1; j_gene: TRBJ2-7; abundance: -; CDR3aa: CASSAGQGDVAYEQYF; CDR3nt: TGTGCCAGCAGCGCCGGACAGGGGGATGTAGCCTACGAGCAGTACTTC
d_gene: TRBD1; v_gene: TRBV12-3/TRBV12-4; j_gene: TRBJ1-2; abundance: -; CDR3aa: CASSAWTGDGYTF; CDR3nt: TGTGCCAGCAGTGCCTGGACAGGGGATGGCTACACCTTC
d_gene: TRBD2; v_gene: TRBV10-3; j_gene: TRBJ2-5; abundance: -; CDR3aa: CAIRYSGGAETQYF; CDR3nt: TGTGCCATCAGGTATTCGGGGGGGGCAGAGACCCAGTACTTC
d_gene: -; v_gene: TRBV6-1; j_gene: TRBJ2-7; abundance: -; CDR3aa: CASSEAGSPYEQYF; CDR3nt: TGTGCCAGCAGTGAGGCGGGCAGCCCCTACGAGCAGTACTTC
d_gene: TRBD1; v_gene: TRBV7-9; j_gene: TRBJ1-6; abundance: -; CDR3aa: CASSFDRGYSPLHF; CDR3nt: TGTGCCAGCAGCTTCGACAGGGGGTACTCACCCCTCCACTTT
d_gene: TRBD1; v_gene: TRBV28; j_gene: TRBJ1-5; abundance: -; CDR3aa: CASSSPTGANQPQHF; CDR3nt: TGTGCCAGCAGTAGTCCGACAGGGGCCAATCAGCCCCAGCATTTT
d_gene: -; v_gene: TRBV19; j_gene: TRBJ2-2; abundance: -; CDR3aa: CATPIEDRQNTGELFF; CDR3nt: TGTGCCACCCCTATCGAAGACAGGCAGAACACCGGGGAGCTGTTTTTT
d_gene: -; v_gene: TRBV27; j_gene: TRBJ1-2; abundance: -; CDR3aa: CASSPGVGAPVGYTF; CDR3nt: TGTGCCAGCAGTCCAGGGGTCGGGGCGCCGGTCGGCTACACCTTC
d_gene: -; v_gene: TRBV27; j_gene: TRBJ1-1; abundance: -; CDR3aa: CASAGGPTLNTEAFF; CDR3nt: TGTGCCAGCGCAGGAGGACCGACACTGAACACTGAAGCTTTCTTT
d_gene: TRBD2; v_gene: TRBV7-6; j_gene: TRBJ2-3; abundance: -; CDR3aa: CASSPTGPLAAGTDTQYF; CDR3nt: TGTGCCAGCAGCCCAACTGGCCCACTAGCGGCAGGCACAGATACGCAGTATTTT
d_gene: -; v_gene: TRBV4-1; j_gene: TRBJ1-2; abundance: -; CDR3aa: CASSQVPRTFPTYGYTF; CDR3nt: TGCGCCAGCAGCCAAGTTCCCCGGACATTCCCAACCTATGGCTACACCTTC
d_gene: TRBD1; v_gene: TRBV2; j_gene: TRBJ2-7; abundance: -; CDR3aa: CASSAQGGGYEQYF; CDR3nt: TGTGCCAGCAGCGCACAGGGGGGCGGCTACGAGCAGTACTTC
d_gene: TRBD2; v_gene: TRBV29-1; j_gene: TRBJ2-1; abundance: once; CDR3aa: CSVEGRGGRNEQFF; CDR3nt: TGCAGCGTTGAAGGGCGGGGGGGCCGCAATGAGCAGTTCTTC
d_gene: -; v_gene: TRBV11-2; j_gene: TRBJ1-1; abundance: -; CDR3aa: CASSLDMREILNTEAFF; CDR3nt: TGTGCCAGCAGCTTAGATATGAGGGAAATTTTGAACACTGAAGCTTTCTTT
d_gene: TRBD1; v_gene: TRBV7-6; j_gene: TRBJ2-2; abundance: -; CDR3aa: CASSFGTGHGELFF; CDR3nt: TGTGCCAGCAGCTTCGGGACAGGACACGGGGAGCTGTTTTTT
d_gene: TRBD2; v_gene: TRBV4-1; j_gene: TRBJ2-3; abundance: -; CDR3aa: CASSQLAGGRNTQYF; CDR3nt: TGCGCCAGCAGCCAATTAGCGGGGGGGCGGAATACGCAGTATTTT
d_gene: -; v_gene: TRBV3-1/TRBV3-2; j_gene: TRBJ2-5; abundance: -; CDR3aa: CASVPGGGETQYF; CDR3nt: TGTGCCAGTGTACCGGGGGGCGGCGAGACCCAGTACTTC
d_gene: TRBD2; v_gene: TRBV7-8; j_gene: TRBJ2-7; abundance: -; CDR3aa: CASNELRRGGTYEQYF; CDR3nt: TGTGCCAGCAATGAACTACGGCGGGGGGGTACCTACGAGCAGTACTTC
d_gene: -; v_gene: TRBV3-1/TRBV3-2; j_gene: TRBJ2-4; abundance: -; CDR3aa: CASSHKSGHGDIQYF; CDR3nt: TGTGCCAGCAGCCACAAGTCCGGACATGGGGACATTCAGTACTTC
d_gene: -; v_gene: TRBV2; j_gene: TRBJ1-2; abundance: once; CDR3aa: CASSLQGAAGYTF; CDR3nt: TGTGCCAGCAGTCTACAGGGAGCCGCTGGCTACACCTTC
d_gene: TRBD1; v_gene: TRBV27; j_gene: TRBJ2-7; abundance: -; CDR3aa: CASSLQTTGMDEQYF; CDR3nt: TGTGCCAGCAGTTTACAAACGACAGGGATGGACGAGCAGTACTTC
d_gene: -; v_gene: TRBV27; j_gene: TRBJ2-7; abundance: -; CDR3aa: CASSLGRRPYEQYF; CDR3nt: TGTGCCAGCAGTTTAGGCAGGCGACCCTACGAGCAGTACTTC
d_gene: -; v_gene: TRBV6-6; j_gene: TRBJ1-1; abundance: -; CDR3aa: CASSPQGRANTEAFF; CDR3nt: TGTGCCAGCAGTCCACAGGGCCGGGCGAACACTGAAGCTTTCTTT
d_gene: TRBD1; v_gene: TRBV30; j_gene: TRBJ1-5; abundance: -; CDR3aa: CAWKKGAMGNQPQHF; CDR3nt: TGTGCCTGGAAAAAGGGGGCAATGGGAAATCAGCCCCAGCATTTT
d_gene: -; v_gene: TRBV11-2; j_gene: TRBJ2-7; abundance: -; CDR3aa: CATSRVDTYEQYF; CDR3nt: TGTGCCACTTCGAGGGTAGATACCTACGAGCAGTACTTC
d_gene: TRBD1; v_gene: TRBV5-1; j_gene: TRBJ2-7; abundance: -; CDR3aa: CASSLVTGQGGYEQYF; CDR3nt: TGCGCCAGCAGCTTGGTAACTGGACAGGGGGGGTACGAGCAGTACTTC
d_gene: TRBD2; v_gene: TRBV29-1; j_gene: TRBJ2-2; abundance: -; CDR3aa: CSVGGTTSGAGGGELFF; CDR3nt: TGCAGCGTCGGGGGGACGACTAGCGGGGCGGGGGGAGGGGAGCTGTTTTTT
d_gene: TRBD1; v_gene: TRBV5-1; j_gene: TRBJ1-2; abundance: few; CDR3aa: CASSRADRADGYTF; CDR3nt: TGCGCCAGCAGCCGCGCGGACAGGGCGGATGGCTACACCTTC
d_gene: TRBD2; v_gene: TRBV5-1; j_gene: TRBJ2-7; abundance: -; CDR3aa: CASSLGGGTTYEQYF; CDR3nt: TGCGCCAGCAGCTTGGGCGGGGGGACTACCTACGAGCAGTACTTC
d_gene: TRBD1; v_gene: TRBV7-6; j_gene: TRBJ1-2; abundance: -; CDR3aa: CASSRLTTGVGPGYTF; CDR3nt: TGTGCCAGCAGCCGCCTAACGACAGGGGTTGGGCCTGGCTACACCTTC
d_gene: -; v_gene: TRBV29-1; j_gene: TRBJ1-4; abundance: once; CDR3aa: CSVETQAGEKLFF; CDR3nt: TGCAGCGTTGAAACCCAGGCGGGTGAAAAACTGTTTTTT
d_gene: TRBD2; v_gene: TRBV30; j_gene: TRBJ2-3; abundance: -; CDR3aa: CARAGPSGGAADTQYF; CDR3nt: TGTGCCCGGGCGGGTCCCAGCGGGGGGGCCGCAGATACGCAGTATTTT
d_gene: -; v_gene: TRBV6-5; j_gene: TRBJ2-5; abundance: -; CDR3aa: CASSSPGSRTQYF; CDR3nt: TGTGCCAGCAGTTCCCCGGGTAGTCGGACCCAGTACTTC
d_gene: -; v_gene: TRBV4-1; j_gene: TRBJ1-2; abundance: -; CDR3aa: CASSPQASQNGLGYTF; CDR3nt: TGCGCCAGCAGCCCACAGGCGTCCCAAAACGGGCTTGGCTACACCTTC
d_gene: -; v_gene: TRBV29-1; j_gene: TRBJ2-3; abundance: -; CDR3aa: CSVGGGQRDTQYF; CDR3nt: TGCAGCGTGGGGGGGGGCCAGAGAGATACGCAGTATTTT